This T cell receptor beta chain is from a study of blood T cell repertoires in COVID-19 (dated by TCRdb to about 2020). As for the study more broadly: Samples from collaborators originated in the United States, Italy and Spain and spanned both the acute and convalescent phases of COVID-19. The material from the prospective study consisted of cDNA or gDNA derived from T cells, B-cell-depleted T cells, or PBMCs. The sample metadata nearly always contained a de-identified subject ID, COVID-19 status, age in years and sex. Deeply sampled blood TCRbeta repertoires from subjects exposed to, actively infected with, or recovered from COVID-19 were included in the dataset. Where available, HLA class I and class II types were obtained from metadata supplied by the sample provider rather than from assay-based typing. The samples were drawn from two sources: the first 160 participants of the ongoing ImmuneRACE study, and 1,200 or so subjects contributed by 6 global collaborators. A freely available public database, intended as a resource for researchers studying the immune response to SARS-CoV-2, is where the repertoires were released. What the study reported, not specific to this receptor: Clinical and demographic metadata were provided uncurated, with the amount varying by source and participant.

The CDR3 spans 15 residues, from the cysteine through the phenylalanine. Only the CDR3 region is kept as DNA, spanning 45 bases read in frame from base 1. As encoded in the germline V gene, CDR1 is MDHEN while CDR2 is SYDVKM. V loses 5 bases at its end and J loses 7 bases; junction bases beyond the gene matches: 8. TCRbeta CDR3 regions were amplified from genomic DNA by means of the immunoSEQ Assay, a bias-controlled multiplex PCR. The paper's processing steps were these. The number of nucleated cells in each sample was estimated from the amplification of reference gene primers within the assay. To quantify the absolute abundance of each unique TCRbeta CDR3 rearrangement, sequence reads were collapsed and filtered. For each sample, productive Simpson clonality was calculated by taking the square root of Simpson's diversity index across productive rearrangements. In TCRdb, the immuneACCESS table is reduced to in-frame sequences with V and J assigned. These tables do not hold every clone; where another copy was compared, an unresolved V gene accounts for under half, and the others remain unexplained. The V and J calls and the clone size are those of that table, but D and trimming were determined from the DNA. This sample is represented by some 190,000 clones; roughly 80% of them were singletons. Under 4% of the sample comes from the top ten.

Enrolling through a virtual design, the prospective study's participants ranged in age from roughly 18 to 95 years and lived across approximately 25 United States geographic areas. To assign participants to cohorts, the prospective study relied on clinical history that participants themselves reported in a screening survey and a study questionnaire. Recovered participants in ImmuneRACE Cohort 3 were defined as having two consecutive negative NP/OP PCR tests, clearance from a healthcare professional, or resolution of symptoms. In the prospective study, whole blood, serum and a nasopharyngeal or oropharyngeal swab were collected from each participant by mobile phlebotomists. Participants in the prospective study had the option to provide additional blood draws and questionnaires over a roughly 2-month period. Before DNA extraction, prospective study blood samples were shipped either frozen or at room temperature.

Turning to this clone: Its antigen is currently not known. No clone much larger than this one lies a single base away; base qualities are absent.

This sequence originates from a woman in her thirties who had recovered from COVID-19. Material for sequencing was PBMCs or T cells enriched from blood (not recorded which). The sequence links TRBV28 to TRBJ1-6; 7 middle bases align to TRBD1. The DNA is TGTGCCAGCAGTCTCCACAGGGGATACAATTCACCCCTCCACTTT. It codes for CASSLHRGYNSPLHF.